The rows below give T cell receptor beta chains drawn from one sample of a study of beta chain features in type 1 diabetes. TCRdb keeps only in-frame clones here, not all; method: immunoSEQ multiplex PCR. The sample includes 900,000 or so clones, roughly a sixth seen only once; the top ten take 0.023%. The sample taken for sequencing was naive CD4+ T cells from blood. These receptors all come from a woman aged 18-30 years in good health. CDR3s include the opening cysteine and the closing phenylalanine or tryptophan. The D gene is left open where the match is weak. The size of a clone is reported for some rows only, either as once, few or many, or as a class for expanded clones.

j_call,d_call,v_call,clone_size,cdr3_aa,cdr3_nt
TRBJ2-1,TRBD2,TRBV29-1,few,CSVVAGGNEQFF,TGCAGCGTTGTGGCGGGAGGGAATGAGCAGTTCTTC
TRBJ2-1,TRBD2,TRBV7-2,-,CASSLGGLANEQFF,TGTGCCAGCAGCTTAGGTGGACTAGCGAATGAGCAGTTCTTC
TRBJ2-7,-,TRBV19,-,CASSITNSPYEQYF,TGTGCCAGTAGTATAACGAACAGCCCATACGAGCAGTACTTC
TRBJ2-2,-,TRBV6-6,few,CASRGREYDTGELFF,TGTGCCAGCAGAGGCCGGGAGTATGACACCGGGGAGCTGTTTTTT
TRBJ2-1,TRBD2,TRBV15,-,CATRPWASGSSYNEQFF,TGTGCCACCAGACCTTGGGCTAGCGGGAGCTCCTACAATGAGCAGTTCTTC
TRBJ2-1,-,TRBV5-6,few,CASRTYNEQFF,TGTGCCAGCAGAACGTACAATGAGCAGTTCTTC
TRBJ2-5,TRBD1,TRBV6-5,-,CASSYLTDREQYF,TGTGCCAGCAGTTACCTCACCGACAGGGAGCAGTACTTC
TRBJ2-2,TRBD1,TRBV4-3,-,CASSQDRRTGFHRGGELFF,TGCGCCAGCAGCCAAGACCGCAGGACAGGGTTCCACAGGGGAGGGGAGCTGTTTTTT
TRBJ2-7,-,TRBV28,-,CASQSGGSYEQYF,TGTGCCAGCCAATCCGGGGGATCCTACGAGCAGTACTTC
TRBJ2-7,TRBD2,TRBV28,few,CASRADSSGYYSYEQYF,TGTGCCAGCAGAGCCGACTCTAGCGGTTATTACTCCTACGAGCAGTACTTC
TRBJ2-1,-,TRBV5-4,-,CASSPAVASSYNEQFF,TGTGCCAGCAGCCCGGCAGTAGCGAGCTCCTACAATGAGCAGTTCTTC
TRBJ2-7,TRBD2,TRBV28,-,CASSLLASGSGEQYF,TGTGCCAGCAGTTTATTAGCTAGCGGGAGTGGAGAGCAGTACTTC
TRBJ1-1,-,TRBV6-5,few,CASSYSRARLNTEAFF,TGTGCCAGCAGTTACTCGAGGGCCAGATTGAACACTGAAGCTTTCTTT
TRBJ2-3,-,TRBV28,-,CASTQRFLTDTQYF,TGTGCCAGCACCCAGAGGTTCCTCACAGATACGCAGTATTTT
TRBJ1-5,-,TRBV6-5,-,CASSYVVGVPQHF,TGTGCCAGCAGTTACGTGGTAGGTGTGCCCCAGCATTTT
TRBJ2-7,TRBD1,TRBV29-1,-,CSGGGAGGSYEQYF,TGCAGCGGTGGAGGTGCAGGGGGCTCCTACGAGCAGTACTTC
TRBJ1-2,-,TRBV28,-,CASSWGTNYGYTF,TGTGCCAGCAGCTGGGGGACTAACTATGGCTACACCTTC
TRBJ2-7,-,TRBV6-6,-,CASSYPEVGNYEQYF,TGTGCCAGCAGTTACCCGGAAGTGGGGAACTACGAGCAGTACTTC
TRBJ2-2,-,TRBV5-6,-,CASSLARGFNTGELFF,TGTGCCAGCAGCCTAGCGCGGGGCTTTAACACCGGGGAGCTGTTTTTT
TRBJ1-2,TRBD1,TRBV19,-,CASSEIRDRGHNGYTF,TGTGCCAGTAGTGAAATCCGGGACAGGGGGCACAATGGCTACACCTTC
TRBJ2-1,-,TRBV19,-,CASSIFQGRYNEQFF,TGTGCCAGTAGTATTTTCCAGGGTCGTTACAATGAGCAGTTCTTC
TRBJ1-4,-,TRBV10-3,-,CAISESLEINEKLFF,TGTGCCATCAGTGAGTCCCTGGAGATTAATGAAAAACTGTTTTTT
TRBJ2-2,-,TRBV6-6,few,CASSSNPVGELFF,TGTGCCAGCAGCTCCAACCCCGTCGGGGAGCTGTTTTTT
TRBJ1-1,-,TRBV5-4,-,CASKRVGGTEAFF,TGTGCCAGCAAACGGGTAGGGGGAACTGAAGCTTTCTTT
TRBJ2-3,-,TRBV5-1,-,CASSLPVVSNTQYF,TGCGCCAGCAGCTTGCCAGTAGTTTCTAATACGCAGTATTTT
TRBJ2-2,TRBD1,TRBV11-3,-,CASSPGQGNTGELFF,TGTGCCAGCAGCCCCGGACAGGGGAACACCGGGGAGCTGTTTTTT
TRBJ1-4,-,TRBV29-1,-,CSAIDDRSEKLFF,TGCAGCGCGATAGACGACAGAAGCGAAAAACTGTTTTTT
TRBJ1-5,-,TRBV15,-,CATSRDRAGVLARPQHF,TGTGCCACCAGCAGAGATCGGGCCGGAGTACTGGCTCGCCCCCAGCATTTT
TRBJ2-1,-,TRBV29-1,few,CSVVPGTYNEQFF,TGCAGCGTTGTCCCGGGGACCTACAATGAGCAGTTCTTC
TRBJ2-3,TRBD2,TRBV9,-,CASSVTSGAADTQYF,TGTGCCAGCAGCGTTACTAGCGGTGCGGCAGATACGCAGTATTTT
TRBJ2-1,-,TRBV28,once,CASSLINEQFF,TGTGCCAGCAGTCTCATCAATGAGCAGTTCTTC
TRBJ2-2,TRBD1,TRBV7-9,-,CASRTTGATGELFF,TGTGCCAGCAGAACGACAGGGGCCACCGGGGAGCTGTTTTTT
TRBJ1-5,TRBD1,TRBV5-1,few,CASSFTGDDQPQHF,TGCGCCAGCAGCTTTACAGGGGATGACCAGCCCCAGCATTTT
TRBJ1-2,TRBD1,TRBV15,-,CATSRQPPGQGAGGYTF,TGTGCCACCAGCAGACAACCACCGGGACAGGGGGCGGGTGGCTACACCTTC
TRBJ1-3,-,TRBV7-9,few,CASSLPGAGGNTIYF,TGTGCCAGCAGCTTACCCGGGGCCGGTGGAAACACCATATATTTT
TRBJ1-2,-,TRBV28,few,CASSVGQAPDYGYTF,TGTGCCAGCAGCGTGGGGCAGGCCCCGGACTATGGCTACACCTTC
TRBJ2-5,TRBD2,TRBV28,few,CASSPTSGQDGTQYF,TGTGCCAGCAGTCCCACTAGCGGCCAGGACGGGACCCAGTACTTC
TRBJ1-2,-,TRBV7-9,-,CASSLFDWRGYTF,TGTGCCAGCAGCTTATTTGATTGGAGGGGCTACACCTTC
TRBJ1-2,-,TRBV21-1,few,CASSKGYKGGYTF,TGTGCCAGCAGCAAAGGGTATAAGGGGGGCTACACCTTC
TRBJ2-1,-,TRBV7-8,few,CASSLALASYNEQFF,TGTGCCAGCAGCTTAGCACTAGCCTCCTACAATGAGCAGTTCTTC
TRBJ1-3,-,TRBV4-3,few,CASSQDGGSLGGNTIYF,TGCGCCAGCAGCCAGGACGGTGGGTCCCTCGGCGGAAACACCATATATTTT
TRBJ1-5,-,TRBV2,-,CARWTEYQPQHF,TGTGCCAGATGGACAGAGTATCAGCCCCAGCATTTT
TRBJ2-1,-,TRBV5-6,-,CASSLYRDNEQFF,TGTGCCAGCAGCTTGTACCGTGACAATGAGCAGTTCTTC
TRBJ2-3,TRBD2,TRBV2,-,CATPTSAAADTQYF,TGTGCCACCCCGACTAGCGCTGCCGCAGATACGCAGTATTTT
TRBJ1-2,TRBD1,TRBV7-2,few,CASSSRTGFNYGYTF,TGTGCCAGCAGCTCAAGGACAGGGTTTAACTATGGCTACACCTTC
TRBJ1-5,-,TRBV5-4,few,CASSQVNQPQHF,TGTGCCAGCAGCCAAGTTAACCAGCCCCAGCATTTT